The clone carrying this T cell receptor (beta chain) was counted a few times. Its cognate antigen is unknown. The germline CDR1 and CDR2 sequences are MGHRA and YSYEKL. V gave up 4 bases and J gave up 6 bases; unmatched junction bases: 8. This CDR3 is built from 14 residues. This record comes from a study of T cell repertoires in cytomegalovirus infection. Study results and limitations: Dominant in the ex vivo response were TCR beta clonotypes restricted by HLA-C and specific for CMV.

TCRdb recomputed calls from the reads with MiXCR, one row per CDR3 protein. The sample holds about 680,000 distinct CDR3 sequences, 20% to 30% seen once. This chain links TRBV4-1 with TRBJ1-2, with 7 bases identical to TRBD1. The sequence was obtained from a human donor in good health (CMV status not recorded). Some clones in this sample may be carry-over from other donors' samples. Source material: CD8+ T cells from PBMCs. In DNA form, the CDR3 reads TGCGCCAGCAGCCCTCAGGGGGTCCTGGATGGCTACACCTTC. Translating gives CASSPQGVLDGYTF.